This is a list of T cell receptor beta chains from one sample in a study of blood T cell repertoires in COVID-19. Some clones are missing from TCRdb's copy, which holds only in-frame ones; the method was immunoSEQ multiplex PCR. The data hold 110,000 to 150,000 clones, with about four fifths observed a single time. Sequencing used peripheral blood. These receptor sequences come from a human donor in a cohort sampled during active COVID-19. CDR3s include the opening cysteine and the closing phenylalanine or tryptophan. D genes are given only for firm matches. Part of the rows lack a size; the others show once, few, many or a class for expanded clones.

abundance: .; d_gene: .; v_gene: TRBV12-5; j_gene: TRBJ2-5; len: 14; CDR3aa: CASGSSGNQETQYF; CDR3nt: TGTGCTAGTGGCTCCAGCGGAAACCAAGAGACCCAGTACTTC
abundance: .; d_gene: .; v_gene: TRBV6-5; j_gene: TRBJ2-1; len: 14; CDR3aa: CASRPLEQYNEQFF; CDR3nt: TGTGCCAGCAGACCCCTCGAACAGTACAATGAGCAGTTCTTC
abundance: once; d_gene: .; v_gene: TRBV7-3; j_gene: TRBJ1-1; len: 14; CDR3aa: CASSYGGMDTEAFF; CDR3nt: TGTGCCAGCAGCTACGGGGGTATGGACACTGAAGCTTTCTTT
abundance: .; d_gene: .; v_gene: TRBV30; j_gene: TRBJ1-2; len: 11; CDR3aa: CACEWNYGYTF; CDR3nt: TGTGCCTGTGAGTGGAACTATGGCTACACCTTC
abundance: .; d_gene: TRBD2; v_gene: TRBV24-1; j_gene: TRBJ2-3; len: 15; CDR3aa: CATSEAGAGTDTQYF; CDR3nt: TGTGCCACCAGTGAAGCGGGAGCGGGCACAGATACGCAGTATTTT
abundance: few; d_gene: .; v_gene: TRBV6-6; j_gene: TRBJ2-2; len: 12; CDR3aa: CASTSSTGELFF; CDR3nt: TGTGCCAGCACTAGCAGTACCGGGGAGCTGTTTTTT
abundance: .; d_gene: TRBD1; v_gene: TRBV19; j_gene: TRBJ1-4; len: 16; CDR3aa: CASSAGTGGRGEKLFF; CDR3nt: TGTGCCAGTAGTGCCGGGACAGGCGGGCGTGGTGAAAAACTGTTTTTT
abundance: .; d_gene: TRBD1; v_gene: TRBV5-1; j_gene: TRBJ2-1; len: 15; CDR3aa: CASSLRQGARNEQFF; CDR3nt: TGCGCCAGCAGCTTGAGGCAGGGGGCTCGCAATGAGCAGTTCTTC
abundance: few; d_gene: .; v_gene: TRBV28; j_gene: TRBJ2-3; len: 15; CDR3aa: CASSETGVSTDTQYF; CDR3nt: TGTGCCAGCAGTGAGACAGGCGTTAGCACAGATACGCAGTATTTT
abundance: .; d_gene: TRBD1; v_gene: TRBV9; j_gene: TRBJ2-6; len: 18; CDR3aa: CASSVVGQGVTGANVLTF; CDR3nt: TGTGCCAGCAGCGTAGTAGGACAGGGGGTTACTGGGGCCAACGTCCTGACTTTC
abundance: .; d_gene: .; v_gene: TRBV5-6; j_gene: TRBJ2-2; len: 16; CDR3aa: CASSWGVAVNTGELFF; CDR3nt: TGTGCCAGCAGCTGGGGAGTAGCGGTGAACACCGGGGAGCTGTTTTTT
abundance: .; d_gene: .; v_gene: TRBV28; j_gene: TRBJ1-3; len: 16; CDR3aa: CASSYERGLVGNTIYF; CDR3nt: TGTGCCAGCAGCTACGAGCGGGGGCTGGTTGGAAACACCATATATTTT
abundance: .; d_gene: .; v_gene: TRBV24-1; j_gene: TRBJ2-1; len: 15; CDR3aa: CATSSSDAGAGEQFF; CDR3nt: TGTGCCACCAGTTCCTCCGACGCGGGGGCGGGTGAGCAGTTCTTC
abundance: .; d_gene: TRBD2; v_gene: TRBV6-6; j_gene: TRBJ2-5; len: 15; CDR3aa: CASSGLAGAPGTQYF; CDR3nt: TGTGCCAGCAGCGGACTAGCGGGAGCCCCGGGGACCCAGTACTTC
abundance: .; d_gene: TRBD1; v_gene: TRBV7-9; j_gene: TRBJ1-1; len: 18; CDR3aa: CASCRRSHRGLTDTEAFF; CDR3nt: TGTGCCAGCTGCCGTCGATCCCACAGGGGGCTTACGGACACTGAAGCTTTCTTT
abundance: .; d_gene: .; v_gene: TRBV7-3; j_gene: TRBJ2-2; len: 14; CDR3aa: CASSSGPGAGELFF; CDR3nt: TGTGCCAGCAGCTCGGGCCCCGGGGCCGGGGAGCTGTTTTTT
abundance: .; d_gene: .; v_gene: TRBV28; j_gene: TRBJ2-1; len: 14; CDR3aa: CASSLWDYYNEQFF; CDR3nt: TGTGCCAGCAGTTTATGGGACTACTACAATGAGCAGTTCTTC
abundance: .; d_gene: .; v_gene: TRBV14; j_gene: TRBJ2-3; len: 17; CDR3aa: CASSQGFSRGRTDTQYF; CDR3nt: TGTGCCAGCAGCCAAGGATTCTCTAGAGGGCGCACAGATACGCAGTATTTT
abundance: .; d_gene: .; v_gene: TRBV4-3; j_gene: TRBJ2-5; len: 15; CDR3aa: CASSQGGGNQETQYF; CDR3nt: TGCGCCAGCAGCCAAGGAGGGGGAAACCAAGAGACCCAGTACTTC
abundance: .; d_gene: .; v_gene: TRBV1; j_gene: TRBJ2-1; len: 15; CDR3aa: CTSSQNLATYNEQFF; CDR3nt: TGCACCAGCAGCCAAAACCTAGCGACATACAATGAGCAGTTCTTC
abundance: .; d_gene: .; v_gene: TRBV30; j_gene: TRBJ1-2; len: 13; CDR3aa: CAWSSGGGYGYTF; CDR3nt: TGTGCCTGGAGTTCGGGGGGCGGCTATGGCTACACCTTC
abundance: .; d_gene: .; v_gene: TRBV4-2; j_gene: TRBJ2-5; len: 15; CDR3aa: CASSHQQGTPETQYF; CDR3nt: TGTGCCAGCAGCCACCAACAGGGGACTCCAGAGACCCAGTACTTC
abundance: .; d_gene: .; v_gene: TRBV5-8; j_gene: TRBJ2-7; len: 13; CDR3aa: CASTYRSSYEQYF; CDR3nt: TGTGCCAGCACCTATAGGAGCTCCTACGAGCAGTACTTC
abundance: .; d_gene: TRBD1; v_gene: TRBV7-8; j_gene: TRBJ2-7; len: 15; CDR3aa: CASSPRTGGRYEQYF; CDR3nt: TGTGCCAGCAGCCCGCGGACAGGGGGCCGTTACGAGCAGTACTTC